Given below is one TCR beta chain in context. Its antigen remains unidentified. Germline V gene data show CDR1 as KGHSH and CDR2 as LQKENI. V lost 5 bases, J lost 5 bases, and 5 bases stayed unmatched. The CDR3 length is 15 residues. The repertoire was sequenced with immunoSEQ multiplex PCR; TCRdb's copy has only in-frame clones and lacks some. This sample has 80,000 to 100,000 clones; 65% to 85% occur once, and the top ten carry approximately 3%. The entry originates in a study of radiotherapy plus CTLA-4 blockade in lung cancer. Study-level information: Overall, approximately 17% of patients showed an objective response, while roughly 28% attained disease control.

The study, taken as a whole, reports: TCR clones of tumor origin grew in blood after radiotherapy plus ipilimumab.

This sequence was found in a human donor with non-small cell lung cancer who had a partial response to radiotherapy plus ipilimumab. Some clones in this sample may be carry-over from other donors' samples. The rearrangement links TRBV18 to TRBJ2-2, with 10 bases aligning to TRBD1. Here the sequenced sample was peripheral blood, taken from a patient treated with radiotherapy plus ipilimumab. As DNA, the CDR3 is TGTGCCAGCTCATCTGGACAGGGGGAAACCGGGGAGCTGTTTTTT. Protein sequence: CASSSGQGETGELFF. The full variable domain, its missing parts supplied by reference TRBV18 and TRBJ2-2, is NAGVMQNPRHLVRRRGQEARLRCSPMKGHSHVYWYRQLPEEGLKFMVYLQKENIIDESGMPKERFSAEFPKEGPSILRIQQVVRGDSAAYFCASSSGQGETGELFFGEGSRLTVL.